One and the same sample provided the 16 T cell receptor beta chains below, sequenced in a study of blood T cell repertoires in COVID-19. Sequenced by immunoSEQ multiplex PCR; TCRdb stores in-frame clones only, minus some. The sample records 190,000 or so clones, around nine tenths being singletons. The specimen was peripheral blood. Receptors were obtained from a man aged 40-49 years with active or convalescent COVID-19.

This clone was counted only a few times. This sequence joins TRBV11-3 and TRBJ2-2; TRBD1 is a possible D gene (6 bases). CDR1 is SGHNT, CDR2 YENEEA, per germline. The CDR3 extends over 13 amino acids. V gave up 7 bases and J gave up 6 bases, with 12 bases separating them. The CDR3 coding sequence is TGTGCCAGCACGGACAGCCTCTCCGGGGAGCTGTTTTTT. It is translated as CASTDSLSGELFF.

The genes are TRBV19 and TRBJ2-7, with D possibly matching TRBD2 (7 bases). The CDR3 is made up of 15 amino acids. Trimming removed 10 bases at V and 0 bases at J, with 19 bases between. Germline V gives CDR1 LNHDA, CDR2 SQIVND (reference sequence). The CDR3 sequence: CATATRGAPSYEQYF. DNA for the CDR3: TGTGCCACCGCAACCCGGGGGGCCCCCTCCTACGAGCAGTACTTC.

This clone was detected only once. V is TRBV19 and J is TRBJ2-5; D may be TRBD2 (6 bases). This CDR3 has 12 residues. Germline V lookup: CDR1 LNHDA, CDR2 SQIVND (reference sequence). V was shortened by 8 bases and J by 2 bases, with 9 bases between the two germline ends. The CDR3, as DNA: TGTGCCAGTTCGCGGGATCAAGAGACCCAGTACTTC. It is translated as CASSRDQETQYF.

The V and J genes are TRBV11-3 and TRBJ1-1; 7 bases agree with TRBD1. The length of the CDR3 is 15 residues. V dropped 5 bases and J dropped 4; count of bases not matched to a gene: 10. Germline CDR1 and CDR2: SGHNT and YENEEA. CDR3 sequence reads: CASSPSGDSSTEAFF. The CDR3, as DNA: TGTGCCAGCAGCCCGAGTGGGGACAGCTCCACTGAAGCTTTCTTT.

Note on this clone: This CDR3 is also generated by other DNA sequences in the sample. This rearrangement joins TRBV10-3 to TRBJ1-4; 12 bases are shared with TRBD1. The trim removed 2 bases at V and 9 bases at J, leaving 4 bases unmatched. Per the germline V gene, CDR1 is ENHRY and CDR2 is SYGVKD. The CDR3 loop spans 15 amino acids. The CDR3 nucleotides are TGTGCCATCAGTGAGGGGGACAGGGGGCATAAAAAACTGTTTTTT. It is translated as CAISEGDRGHKKLFF.

The table lists this clone with a few counts. The rearrangement links TRBV5-1 to TRBJ1-3; the match to TRBD1 covers 7 bases. Germline loops: CDR1 SGHRS, CDR2 YFSETQ. The CDR3 extends over 14 amino acids. V dropped 4 bases and J dropped 0; count of bases not matched to a gene: 1. The CDR3 bases are TGCGCCAGCAGCAGGGACAGCTCTGGAAACACCATATATTTT. This translates into CASSRDSSGNTIYF.

The chain carries TRBV9 and TRBJ2-1, with D tentatively TRBD1 (6 bases). The V gene's germline CDR1 is SGDLS and CDR2 YYNGEE. This CDR3 contains 13 residues. Trimming removed 4 bases from V and 6 bases from J, with 11 bases in between. The CDR3 bases are TGTGCCAGCAGCCCCCGGACAGCCAATGAGCAGTTCTTC. This gives the protein CASSPRTANEQFF.

The rearrangement links TRBV28 to TRBJ2-7, with 10 bases aligning to TRBD1. With 5 bases clipped from V and 2 bases from J, the junction kept 9 bases outside the gene matches. This CDR3 has 16 residues. CDR1 MDHEN and CDR2 SYDVKM come from the germline V gene. For the CDR3, the DNA is TGTGCCAGCAGTCTTGTACCGGGACAGGGGACCTACGAGCAGTACTTC. Amino acids: CASSLVPGQGTYEQYF.

The gene calls are TRBV10-3 and TRBJ2-2; 7 bases align to TRBD2. This CDR3 is 15 amino acids long. With 3 bases clipped from V and 6 bases from J, the junction kept 7 bases outside the gene matches. CDR1 and CDR2 from the germline V gene are ENHRY and SYGVKD. The CDR3 DNA reads TGTGCCATCAGTGATACCGGGGGAGGGGCCGGGGAGCTGTTTTTT. Residues: CAISDTGGGAGELFF.

The V and J genes are TRBV27 and TRBJ2-2; D may be TRBD1 (5 bases). Germline-derived CDR1 and CDR2 are MNHEY and SMNVEV (reference sequence). Trimming cost V 5 bases and J 4 bases, with 11 bases left between them. The CDR3 is 14 amino acids. CDR3 nucleotides: TGTGCCAGCAGTCGGCAGGGTTTCACCGGGGAGCTGTTTTTT. Protein sequence: CASSRQGFTGELFF.

This chain joins TRBV27 and TRBJ1-2; D perhaps matches TRBD1 (6 bases). Trimming stripped 6 bases from V and 1 base from J, with 21 bases between. Germline loops: CDR1 MNHEY, CDR2 SMNVEV (reference sequence). This CDR3 comprises 17 residues. CDR3 protein: CASSPEPSGALNYGYTF. The CDR3 DNA follows: TGTGCCAGCAGCCCAGAACCCTCAGGGGCCCTTAACTATGGCTACACCTTC.

A note on this clone: The sample contains more than one DNA sequence encoding this CDR3. The chain joins TRBV30 to TRBJ1-2; D is undetermined. Germline V gene lookup returns CDR1 GTSNPN and CDR2 SVGIG (reference sequence). V was pared by 3 bases and J by 2 bases, with 7 bases between. CDR3 length equals 12 residues. The CDR3 DNA is TGTGCCTGGAGCAGACAAAACTATGGCTACACCTTC. This gives the protein CAWSRQNYGYTF.

The chain is built from TRBV29-1 and TRBJ2-1; 8 bases match TRBD1. Trimming took 6 bases from V and 1 from J; bases not matched to a gene: 5. Germline V gene sequence: CDR1 SQVTM, CDR2 ANQGSEA. This CDR3 is 14 amino acids long. The CDR3 coding sequence is TGCAGCGTAAGCCGGGACAGGTCCTACAATGAGCAGTTCTTC. This gives the protein CSVSRDRSYNEQFF.

The chain has TRBV30 and TRBJ1-1; possible D gene TRBD1, 6 bases. Germline assignment: CDR1 GTSNPN and CDR2 SVGIG (reference sequence). Trimming pared 3 bases from V and 5 bases from J, leaving 10 bases between. The CDR3 length is 12 residues. CDR3 sequence: CAWRAGTTEAFF. DNA of the CDR3: TGTGCCTGGAGAGCAGGGACAACTGAAGCTTTCTTT.

CDR3 DNA sequence: TGTGCCAGCAGCTTGGTTCCGGGTGCTTTCGAGCAGTACTTC. Translating it yields CASSLVPGAFEQYF. This chain joins TRBV5-4 and TRBJ2-7, with D hard to call. CDR1 SGHNT and CDR2 YYREEE come from the germline V gene (reference sequence). V was clipped by 0 bases and J by 6 bases, with 13 bases between them. The CDR3 consists of 14 residues. The full variable domain, completed using reference TRBV5-4 and TRBJ2-7, is ETGVTQSPTHLIKTRGQQVTLRCSSQSGHNTVSWYQQALGQGPQFIFQYYREEENGRGNFPPRFSGLQFPNYSSELNVNALELDDSALYLCASSLVPGAFEQYFGPGTRLTVT.

The chain joins TRBV4-2 to TRBJ1-3; D is undetermined. The V gene's germline CDR1 is LGHNA and CDR2 YNFKEQ. The germline V and J ends were trimmed by 0 bases and 0 bases, with 6 bases remaining between them. This CDR3 comprises 15 residues. The CDR3 nucleotides are TGTGCCAGCAGCCAAGAAGCCATCTCTGGAAACACCATATATTTT. This codes for CASSQEAISGNTIYF.